The 13 T cell receptor beta chains presented below share a single source sample, sequenced in a study of response to subunit inactivated influenza vaccine. TCRdb fed the RT-PCR reads into MiXCR, producing one record per CDR3 protein. The sample lists over 450,000 distinct CDR3 sequences, roughly 13% occurring once. The sample consisted of PBMCs from blood, taken more than 35 days after vaccination. The receptor set was obtained from a man between 45 and 60 years old who received an inactivated influenza vaccine.

Many counts were recorded for this clonotype. The chain links TRBV2 to TRBJ1-2; the D gene is possibly TRBD1 (6 bases). The CDR3 contains 14 residues. CDR1 and CDR2 from the germline V gene are SNHLY and FYNNEI. Trimming stripped 8 bases from V and 4 bases from J, with 17 bases between. The CDR3 nucleotides are TGTGCCAGCTCAAGCCAGGGGATAGGCTATGGCTACACCTTC. It yields the protein CASSSQGIGYGYTF.

This chain connects TRBV29-1 to TRBJ2-1, with D tentatively TRBD1 (6 bases). The CDR3 extends over 12 amino acids. V shed 7 bases and J shed 8 bases, with 15 bases lying between them. From germline, CDR1 is SQVTM and CDR2 ANQGSEA. In DNA, the CDR3 is TGCAGCGGGGACACAGGACCGCATGAGCAGTTCTTC. It yields the protein CSGDTGPHEQFF.

The chain carries TRBV24-1 and TRBJ2-1; D unclear. Trimming cost V 6 bases and J 6 bases, with 8 bases left between them. Germline V gene sequence: CDR1 KGHDR, CDR2 SFDVKD. The CDR3 runs 12 residues. The CDR3 region is CATSPNRNEQFF. The CDR3 DNA sequence: TGTGCCACCAGTCCTAACCGCAATGAGCAGTTCTTC.

This clonotype was counted between two and nine times. The chain joins TRBV21-1 to TRBJ2-2; the table's D gene call, TRBD2, was not cross checked with the DNA. TRBV21-1 represents a pseudogene. This CDR3 is built from 20 residues. In nucleotides, the CDR3 is TGTGCCAGCAGGATGACTAGGGGCCGAGGGTGTAGACCGAACACCGGGGAGCTGTTTTTT. Residues: CASRMTRGRGCRPNTGELFF.

The J gene is TRBJ2-5, the V gene TRBV14, with 8 bases that match TRBD2. Trimming cost V 4 bases and J 4 bases; bases outside gene matches: 5. Germline V gene sequence: CDR1 SGHDN, CDR2 FVKESK. The CDR3 contains 14 residues. The CDR3 sequence is CASSPAGGGETQYF. The CDR3 coding sequence is TGTGCCAGCAGCCCCGCGGGAGGAGGAGAGACCCAGTACTTC.

This chain joins TRBV20-1 and TRBJ2-3, with a weak D call TRBD1 (6 bases). This CDR3 has 15 residues. Germline V gives CDR1 DFQATT, CDR2 SNEGSKA (reference sequence). The V end lost 0 bases, the J end lost 2 bases, and 12 bases lay between the germline ends. The CDR3: CSARDSRDNTDTQYF. CDR3 nucleotides: TGCAGTGCTAGAGATAGCCGGGACAACACAGATACGCAGTATTTT.

Ten or more counts support this clonotype. The V call is TRBV4-2, the J call TRBJ2-2, with 7 bases matching TRBD1. Germline V CDR1 and CDR2: LGHNA, YNFKEQ. The ends lost 5 bases at V and 3 bases at J; junction bases unmatched: 6. This CDR3 has 15 amino acids. DNA of the CDR3: TGTGCCAGCAGCAAACGACAGGGCGACACCGGGGAGCTGTTTTTT. This sequence encodes CASSKRQGDTGELFF.

This clonotype occurred a few times. J is TRBJ2-3 and V is TRBV24-1, with a weak D call TRBD2 (6 bases). This CDR3 is built from 16 residues. V lost 4 bases to trimming and J lost 2 bases, with 15 bases between them. Germline CDR1 and CDR2: KGHDR and SFDVKD. The CDR3 coding sequence is TGTGCCACCAGTGAAGGGACGGACTACCTCACAGATACGCAGTATTTT. This sequence encodes CATSEGTDYLTDTQYF.

This clonotype was recorded a few times. The rearrangement links TRBV28 to TRBJ2-7; TRBD1 matches 7 bases. The CDR3 is 15 amino acids. With 6 bases clipped from V and 7 bases from J, the junction kept 15 bases outside the gene matches. Germline V gives CDR1 MDHEN, CDR2 SYDVKM. CDR3 DNA sequence: TGTGCCAGCAGGAGCCCGACAGGGACATCGGGAGAGCAGTACTTC. Amino acids: CASRSPTGTSGEQYF. Filled out from reference TRBV28 and TRBJ2-7, the complete variable domain reads DVKVTQSSRYLVKRTGEKVFLECVQDMDHENMFWYRQDPGLGLRLIYFSYDVKMKEKGDIPEGYSVSREKKERFSLILESASTNQTSMYLCASRSPTGTSGEQYFGPGTRLTVT.

This clonotype came up a few times. The junction shows a germline mismatch at one end, possibly a read error. V usage is TRBV28 and J usage is TRBJ2-3; D perhaps matches TRBD2 (8 bases). CDR1 is MDHEN, CDR2 SYDVKM, per germline. The CDR3 sequence is 16 residues long. This chain's CDR3 is CASSFPGLAGTATQYF. CDR3 bases: TGTGCCAGCAGTTTTCCTGGACTAGCTGGGACAGCTACGCAGTATTTT.

This chain connects TRBV18 to TRBJ1-1, with 8 bases fitting TRBD1. Per germline, CDR1 KGHSH and CDR2 LQKENI. The CDR3 is 13 amino acids. Losses at the gene ends were 2 bases for V and 7 bases for J; bases not matched to a gene: 3. The CDR3 region is CASSPSGTGEAFF. The CDR3 region has the DNA TGTGCCAGCTCACCATCCGGGACAGGTGAAGCTTTCTTT.

The V gene is TRBV7-8, the J gene TRBJ1-2; perhaps TRBD1 as D (5 bases). CDR1 is SGHVS and CDR2 is FQNEAQ in the germline V gene. The CDR3 extends over 14 amino acids. The V end was cut by 1 base, the J end by 7 bases, with 13 bases between. The CDR3 sequence is CASSLDRGYSGYTF. The DNA of the CDR3 is TGTGCCAGCAGCTTAGATAGGGGCTATAGTGGCTACACCTTC.

There are many counts of this clonotype. The chain recombines TRBV5-1 with TRBJ1-2; D possibly corresponds to TRBD1 (6 bases). The CDR3 length is 13 residues. CDR1 is SGHRS and CDR2 is YFSETQ in the germline V gene. V was clipped by 2 bases and J by 8 bases, with 13 bases between them. The DNA for the CDR3 is TGCGCCAGCAGCTTAGGACAGCTCTGGGGCTACACCTTC. It yields the protein CASSLGQLWGYTF. Drawing the rest from reference TRBV5-1 and TRBJ1-2, the complete variable domain is KAGVTQTPRYLIKTRGQQVTLSCSPISGHRSVSWYQQTPGQGLQFLFEYFSETQRNKGNFPGRFSGRQFSNSRSEMNVSTLELGDSALYLCASSLGQLWGYTFGSGTRLTVV.